The present T cell receptor beta chain was sequenced within a study of blood T cell repertoires in COVID-19. The wider study: The cDNA or gDNA used as material had been derived from T cells, B-cell-depleted T cells, or PBMCs.

Germline V gene sequence: CDR1 SGHKS, CDR2 YYEKEE (reference sequence). This CDR3 comprises 14 residues. Trimming removed 3 bases from V and 1 base from J; junction bases left unmatched: 4. TCRdb keeps only in-frame clones here, not all; method: immunoSEQ multiplex PCR. The table has fewer than 250,000 clones, 75% to 85% seen once; the top ten hold approximately 5.7%. The chain couples TRBV5-5 to TRBJ2-7, with TRBD2 identical over 7 bases. Sequenced sample: peripheral blood. The clonotype originates from a human donor in a cohort sampled during active COVID-19. The CDR3 here is CASSSRDYSYEQYF. Written as DNA, the CDR3 is TGTGCCAGCAGCTCCCGGGACTATTCCTACGAGCAGTACTTC.